This T cell receptor (beta chain) was found in a study of molecular identifiers for immune sequencing clone quantification. Study-wide context: The replicate experiment used RNA from roughly 18,000 or 92,000 naive CD8 cells. This RNA was split into five aliquots, and four of them were sequenced.

MiXCR was run by TCRdb on the PCR reads, yielding one entry per CDR3 protein. This sample carries more than 70,000 distinct CDR3 sequences, approximately 22% of them seen once, and the ten largest clones take approximately 1%. As CD8+CD4-CCR7+CD45RA+ cells, naive CD8 T cells were sorted. Study-level findings and limits: More than 97% of effector molecules, versus under 1% of naive-cell molecules, belonged to clones above 20 RNA copies.

Points on this clonotype: Its antigen is not identified. This may arise from a read error, as a much more abundant clone is one base away.

The TCR was taken from a human donor in good health. Some libraries in this study had Jurkat cell RNA spiked in. The sample consisted of naive CD8+ T cells from blood, with Jurkat cell RNA spiked in. Regarding subset: FACS-sorted CD8+CD4-CCR7+CD45RA+ naive T cells.

Here the CDR3 reads CASSLTSEAFF. In DNA form, the CDR3 reads TGTGCCAGCAGCTTGACTTCTGAAGCTTTCTTT. The V gene is TRBV11-2, the J gene TRBJ1-1; no reliable D call. The V gene's germline CDR1 is SGHAT and CDR2 FQNNGV. The V end was cut by 3 bases, the J end by 6 bases, with 5 bases between. The CDR3 spans 11 residues.